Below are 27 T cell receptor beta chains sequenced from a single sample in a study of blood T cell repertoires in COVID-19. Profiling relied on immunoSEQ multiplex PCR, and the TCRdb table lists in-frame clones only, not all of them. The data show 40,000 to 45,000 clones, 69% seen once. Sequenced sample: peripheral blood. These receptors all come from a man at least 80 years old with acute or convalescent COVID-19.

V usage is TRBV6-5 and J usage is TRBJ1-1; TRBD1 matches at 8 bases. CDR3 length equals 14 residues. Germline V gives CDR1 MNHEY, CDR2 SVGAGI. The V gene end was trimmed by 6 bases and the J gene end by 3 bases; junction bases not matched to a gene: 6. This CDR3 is CASSRDRSYTEAFF. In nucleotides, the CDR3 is TGTGCCAGCAGCAGGGACAGGTCATACACTGAAGCTTTCTTT.

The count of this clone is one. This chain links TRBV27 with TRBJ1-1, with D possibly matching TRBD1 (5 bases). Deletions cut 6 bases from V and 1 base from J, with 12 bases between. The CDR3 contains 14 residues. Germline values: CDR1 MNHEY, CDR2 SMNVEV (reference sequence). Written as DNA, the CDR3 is TGTGCCAGCAGCCCCAGGGCCCCGAACACTGAAGCTTTCTTT. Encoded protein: CASSPRAPNTEAFF.

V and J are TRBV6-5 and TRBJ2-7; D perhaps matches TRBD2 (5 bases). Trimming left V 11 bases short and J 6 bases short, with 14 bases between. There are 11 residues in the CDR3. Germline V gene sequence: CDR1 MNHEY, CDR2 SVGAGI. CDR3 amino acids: CAAPYRGEQYF. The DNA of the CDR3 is TGTGCCGCCCCTTACCGGGGCGAGCAGTACTTC.

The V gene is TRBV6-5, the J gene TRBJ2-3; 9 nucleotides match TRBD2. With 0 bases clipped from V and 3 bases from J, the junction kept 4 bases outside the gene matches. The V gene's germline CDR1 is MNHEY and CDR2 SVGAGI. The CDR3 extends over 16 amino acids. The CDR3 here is CASSYSFSGSTDTQYF. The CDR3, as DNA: TGTGCCAGCAGTTACTCGTTTAGCGGGAGTACAGATACGCAGTATTTT.

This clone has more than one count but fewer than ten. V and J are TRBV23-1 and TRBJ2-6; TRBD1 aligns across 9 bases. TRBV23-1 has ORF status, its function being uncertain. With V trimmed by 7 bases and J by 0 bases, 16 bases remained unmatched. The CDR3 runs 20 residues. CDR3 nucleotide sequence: TGCGCCAGCACCCGATACAGGGGGCGCCACCTTAGCTCTGGGGCCAACGTCCTGACTTTC. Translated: CASTRYRGRHLSSGANVLTF.

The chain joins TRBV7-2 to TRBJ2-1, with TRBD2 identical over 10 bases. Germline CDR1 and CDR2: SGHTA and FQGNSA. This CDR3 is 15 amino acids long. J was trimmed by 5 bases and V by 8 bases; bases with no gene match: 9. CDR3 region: CASGSGTSAHNEQFF. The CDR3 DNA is TGTGCCAGCGGTTCAGGGACTAGCGCCCACAATGAGCAGTTCTTC. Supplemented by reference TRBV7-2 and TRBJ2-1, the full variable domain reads GAGVSQSPSNKVTEKGKDVELRCDPISGHTALYWYRQSLGQGLEFLIYFQGNSAPDKSGLPSDRFSAERTGGSVSTLTIQRTQQEDSAVYLCASGSGTSAHNEQFFGPGTRLTVL.

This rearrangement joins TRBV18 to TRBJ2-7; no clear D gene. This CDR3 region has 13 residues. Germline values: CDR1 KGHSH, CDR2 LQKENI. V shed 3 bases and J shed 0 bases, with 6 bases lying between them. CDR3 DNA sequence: TGTGCCAGCTCACCCCTCCCCTCCTACGAGCAGTACTTC. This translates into CASSPLPSYEQYF. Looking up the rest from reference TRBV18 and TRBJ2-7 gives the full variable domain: NAGVMQNPRHLVRRRGQEARLRCSPMKGHSHVYWYRQLPEEGLKFMVYLQKENIIDESGMPKERFSAEFPKEGPSILRIQQVVRGDSAAYFCASSPLPSYEQYFGPGTRLTVT.

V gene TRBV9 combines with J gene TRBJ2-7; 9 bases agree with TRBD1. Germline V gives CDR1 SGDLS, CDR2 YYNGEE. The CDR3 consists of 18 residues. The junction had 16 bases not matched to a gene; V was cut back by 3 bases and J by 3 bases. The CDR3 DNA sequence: TGTGCCAGCAGCGCGGAGGAGGGCGGGGACAGGGATTTCTACGAGCAGTACTTC. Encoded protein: CASSAEEGGDRDFYEQYF.

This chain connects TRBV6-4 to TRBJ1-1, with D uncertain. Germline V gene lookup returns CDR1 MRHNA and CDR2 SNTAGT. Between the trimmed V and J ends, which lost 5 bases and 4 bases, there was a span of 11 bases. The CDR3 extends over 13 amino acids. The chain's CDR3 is CASSLEETTEAFF. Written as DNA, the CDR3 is TGTGCCAGCAGTCTGGAGGAAACCACTGAAGCTTTCTTT.

For the CDR3, the DNA is TGTGCCAGCAGTCGCGGGAAGCGGGAGTCCCACGAGCAGTACTTC. Translating gives CASSRGKRESHEQYF. The rearrangement links TRBV27 to TRBJ2-7, with 8 nucleotides matching TRBD2. J was trimmed by 5 bases and V by 5 bases; bases with no gene match: 11. Germline V gives CDR1 MNHEY, CDR2 SMNVEV (reference sequence). CDR3 size: 15 residues.

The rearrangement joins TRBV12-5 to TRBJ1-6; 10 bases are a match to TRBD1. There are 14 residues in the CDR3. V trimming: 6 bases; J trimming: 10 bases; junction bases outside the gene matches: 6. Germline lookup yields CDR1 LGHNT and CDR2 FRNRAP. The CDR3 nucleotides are TGTGCTAGTGGCACCGGGACAGGGGTGTCACCCCTCCACTTT. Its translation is CASGTGTGVSPLHF.

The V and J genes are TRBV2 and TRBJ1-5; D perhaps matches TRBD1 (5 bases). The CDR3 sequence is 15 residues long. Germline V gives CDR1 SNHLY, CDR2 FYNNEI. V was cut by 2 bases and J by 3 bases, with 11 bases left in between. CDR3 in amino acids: CASSEQDTTNQPQHF. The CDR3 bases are TGTGCCAGCAGTGAACAGGACACCACCAATCAGCCCCAGCATTTT.

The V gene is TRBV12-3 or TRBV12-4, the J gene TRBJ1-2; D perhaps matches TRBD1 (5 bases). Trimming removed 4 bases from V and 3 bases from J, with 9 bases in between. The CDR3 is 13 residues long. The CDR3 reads CASSYRGDYGYTF. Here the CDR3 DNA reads TGTGCCAGCAGTTACCGGGGGGACTATGGCTACACCTTC.

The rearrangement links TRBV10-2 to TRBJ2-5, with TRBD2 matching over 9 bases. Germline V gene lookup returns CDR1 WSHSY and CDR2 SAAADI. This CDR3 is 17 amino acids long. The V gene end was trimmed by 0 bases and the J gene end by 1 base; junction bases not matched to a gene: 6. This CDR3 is CASSESVLAGLQETQYF. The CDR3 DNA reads TGCGCCAGCAGTGAGTCGGTACTAGCGGGCCTCCAAGAGACCCAGTACTTC.

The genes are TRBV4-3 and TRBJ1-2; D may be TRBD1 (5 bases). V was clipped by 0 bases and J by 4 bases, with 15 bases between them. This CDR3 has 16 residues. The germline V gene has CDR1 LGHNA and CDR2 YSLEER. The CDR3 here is CASSQDIGGKGYGYTF. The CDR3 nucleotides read TGCGCCAGCAGCCAAGATATTGGGGGGAAAGGCTATGGCTACACCTTC.

The CDR3 sequence is CASNGPLAGPTGELFF. DNA for the CDR3: TGTGCCAGCAACGGGCCGCTAGCGGGGCCCACCGGGGAGCTGTTTTTT. This chain connects TRBV9 to TRBJ2-2; 9 nucleotides align to TRBD2. There are 16 residues in the CDR3. Germline V CDR1 and CDR2: SGDLS, YYNGEE. V lost 6 bases and J lost 4; bases outside the gene matches: 10.

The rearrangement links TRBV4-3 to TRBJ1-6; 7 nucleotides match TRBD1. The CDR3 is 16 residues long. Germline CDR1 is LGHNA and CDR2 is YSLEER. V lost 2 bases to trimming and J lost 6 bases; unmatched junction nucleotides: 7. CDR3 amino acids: CASSQQRGQGNSPLHF. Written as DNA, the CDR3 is TGCGCCAGCAGCCAACAAAGGGGGCAGGGTAATTCACCCCTCCACTTT.

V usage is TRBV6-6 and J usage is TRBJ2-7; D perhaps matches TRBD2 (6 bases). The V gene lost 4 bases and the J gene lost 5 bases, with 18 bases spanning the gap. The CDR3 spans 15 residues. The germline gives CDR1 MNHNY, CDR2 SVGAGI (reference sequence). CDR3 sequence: CASSSHLTGEDEQYF. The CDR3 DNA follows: TGTGCCAGCAGTTCCCACCTTACGGGAGAGGACGAGCAGTACTTC.

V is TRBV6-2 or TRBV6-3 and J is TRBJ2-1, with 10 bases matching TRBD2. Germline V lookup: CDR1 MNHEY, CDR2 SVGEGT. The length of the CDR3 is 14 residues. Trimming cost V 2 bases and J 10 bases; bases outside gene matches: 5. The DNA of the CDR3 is TGTGCCAGCAGTTACCCGGGACTAGCGTGGGAGCAGTTCTTC. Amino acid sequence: CASSYPGLAWEQFF.

The CDR3 spells CASSLAQYLGYTF. CDR3 DNA sequence: TGTGCCAGCAGTTTAGCACAGTACCTTGGCTACACCTTC. The J gene is TRBJ1-2, the V gene TRBV12-3 or TRBV12-4; D remains unclear. The CDR3 loop spans 13 amino acids. V lost 0 bases to trimming and J lost 7 bases, with 9 bases between them.

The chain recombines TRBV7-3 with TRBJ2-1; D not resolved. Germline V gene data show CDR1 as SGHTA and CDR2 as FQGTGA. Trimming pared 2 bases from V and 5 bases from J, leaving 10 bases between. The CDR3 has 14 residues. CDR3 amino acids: CASSLSNRHNEQFF. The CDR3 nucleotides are TGTGCCAGCAGCTTATCCAACAGACACAATGAGCAGTTCTTC.

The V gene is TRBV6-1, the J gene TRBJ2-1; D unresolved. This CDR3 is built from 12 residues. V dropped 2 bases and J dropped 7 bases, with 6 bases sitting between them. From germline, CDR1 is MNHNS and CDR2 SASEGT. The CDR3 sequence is CASSEQVNEQFF. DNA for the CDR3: TGTGCCAGCAGTGAACAGGTAAATGAGCAGTTCTTC.

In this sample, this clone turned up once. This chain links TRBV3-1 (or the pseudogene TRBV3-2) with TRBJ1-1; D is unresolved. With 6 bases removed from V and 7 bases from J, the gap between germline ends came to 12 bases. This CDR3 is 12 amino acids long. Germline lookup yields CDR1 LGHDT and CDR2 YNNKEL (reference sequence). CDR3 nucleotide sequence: TGTGCCAGCAGTCCAACTAATAATGAAGCTTTCTTT. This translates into CASSPTNNEAFF.

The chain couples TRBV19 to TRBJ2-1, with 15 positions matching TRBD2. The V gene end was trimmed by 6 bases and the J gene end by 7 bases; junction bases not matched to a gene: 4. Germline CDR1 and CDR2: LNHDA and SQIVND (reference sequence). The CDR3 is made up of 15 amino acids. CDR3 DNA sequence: TGTGCCAGTAGGATGGGACTAGCGGGGGGTAATGAGCAGTTCTTC. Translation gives CASRMGLAGGNEQFF. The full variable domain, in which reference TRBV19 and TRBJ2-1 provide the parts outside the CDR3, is DGGITQSPKYLFRKEGQNVTLSCEQNLNHDAMYWYRQDPGQGLRLIYYSQIVNDFQKGDIAEGYSVSREKKESFPLTVTSAQKNPTAFYLCASRMGLAGGNEQFFGPGTRLTVL.

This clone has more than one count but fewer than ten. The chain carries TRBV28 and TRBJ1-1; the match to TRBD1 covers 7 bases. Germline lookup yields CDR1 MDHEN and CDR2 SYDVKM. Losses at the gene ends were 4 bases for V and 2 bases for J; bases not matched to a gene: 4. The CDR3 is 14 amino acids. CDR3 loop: CASSSRDSNTEAFF. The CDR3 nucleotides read TGTGCCAGCAGTTCACGGGACAGTAACACTGAAGCTTTCTTT.

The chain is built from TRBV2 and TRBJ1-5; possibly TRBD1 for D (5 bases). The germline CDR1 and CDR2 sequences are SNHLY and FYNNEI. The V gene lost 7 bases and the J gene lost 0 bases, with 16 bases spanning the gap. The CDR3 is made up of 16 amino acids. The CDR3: CASTRSGGGSNQPQHF. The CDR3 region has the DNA TGTGCCAGCACCCGAAGTGGGGGGGGTAGCAATCAGCCCCAGCATTTT.

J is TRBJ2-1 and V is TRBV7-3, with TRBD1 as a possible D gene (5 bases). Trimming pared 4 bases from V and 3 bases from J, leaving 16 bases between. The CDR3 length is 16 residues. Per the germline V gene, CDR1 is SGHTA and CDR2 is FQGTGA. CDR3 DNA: TGTGCCAGCAGCTCCGAGAACCCGACAGTCTACAATGAGCAGTTCTTC. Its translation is CASSSENPTVYNEQFF.